Listed below are T cell receptor beta chains from one sample, sequenced in a study of blood T cell repertoires in COVID-19. TCRdb's copy holds only in-frame clones and misses some; the assay was immunoSEQ multiplex PCR. Of roughly 150,000 clones listed, around 87% are singletons. Material: peripheral blood. The receptors here all came from a middle-aged woman with acute or convalescent COVID-19. Each CDR3 is given with its conserved first and last residue. A D gene is named only where the DNA matches it firmly. Only part of the rows carry a size: once, few, many, or a class if the clone is expanded.

TRBV5-1,TRBJ2-7,16,NA,NA,CASSLELTGVSYEQYF,TGCGCCAGCAGCTTGGAGTTGACGGGGGTCTCCTACGAGCAGTACTTC
TRBV11-3,TRBJ2-7,17,once,TRBD1,CASSLDSWTGFSYEQYF,TGTGCCAGCAGCTTAGATAGTTGGACAGGGTTTTCCTACGAGCAGTACTTC
TRBV14,TRBJ1-4,15,once,NA,CASSQIEAPNEKLFF,TGTGCCAGCAGCCAAATAGAGGCGCCTAATGAAAAACTGTTTTTT
TRBV30,TRBJ1-6,15,few,NA,CAWSVTAAANSPLHF,TGTGCCTGGAGTGTGACAGCCGCCGCCAATTCACCCCTCCACTTT
TRBV2,TRBJ2-7,12,NA,NA,CASAGHSYEQYF,TGTGCCAGCGCGGGTCACAGTTACGAGCAGTACTTC
TRBV15,TRBJ1-5,16,NA,NA,CATASRAGLLNQPQHF,TGTGCCACCGCAAGTAGGGCAGGGCTTTTGAATCAGCCCCAGCATTTT
TRBV15,TRBJ1-5,17,few,NA,CATSRDWSGYSNQPQHF,TGTGCCACCAGCAGAGATTGGTCCGGGTATAGCAATCAGCCCCAGCATTTT
TRBV9,TRBJ2-1,16,NA,TRBD1,CASSAAGTGTWNEQFF,TGTGCCAGCAGCGCCGCCGGGACAGGAACGTGGAATGAGCAGTTCTTC
TRBV5-1,TRBJ2-1,12,NA,NA,CASSDGGGEQFF,TGCGCCAGCAGCGACGGAGGCGGTGAGCAGTTCTTC
TRBV18,TRBJ2-1,17,NA,NA,CASSPSTGVALRGEQFF,TGTGCCAGCTCACCGAGTACGGGAGTGGCCCTGCGGGGTGAGCAGTTCTTC
TRBV27,TRBJ2-1,16,few,TRBD1,CASSPGTGRVVNEQFF,TGTGCCAGCAGTCCCGGGACAGGGAGGGTAGTCAATGAGCAGTTCTTC
TRBV9,TRBJ2-3,16,NA,NA,CASSVGSGPSTDTQYF,TGTGCCAGCAGCGTAGGCAGCGGACCTAGCACAGATACGCAGTATTTT
TRBV7-8,TRBJ2-1,16,NA,TRBD2,CASSRFTGGSYNEQFF,TGTGCCAGCAGCCGTTTTACGGGAGGCTCCTACAATGAGCAGTTCTTC
TRBV5-5,TRBJ1-1,15,NA,NA,CASSLTFSGLYGAFF,TGTGCCAGCAGCTTGACCTTTTCAGGGTTATATGGAGCTTTCTTT
TRBV6-5,TRBJ2-7,12,NA,NA,CASLWYSYEQYF,TGTGCCAGCTTATGGTACAGCTACGAGCAGTACTTC
TRBV5-1,TRBJ2-1,13,few,NA,CASTRQVANEQFF,TGCGCCAGCACGAGACAGGTCGCCAATGAGCAGTTCTTC
TRBV3-1/TRBV3-2,TRBJ1-5,14,NA,TRBD1,CASSEGQGYQPQHF,TGTGCCAGCAGCGAGGGACAGGGATATCAGCCCCAGCATTTT
TRBV28,TRBJ2-2,15,few,NA,CASSLPVANTGELFF,TGTGCCAGCAGTTTACCGGTTGCGAACACCGGGGAGCTGTTTTTT
TRBV9,TRBJ2-7,13,NA,TRBD1,CASSPPGQDEQYF,TGTGCCAGCAGCCCACCTGGACAGGACGAGCAGTACTTC
TRBV5-1,TRBJ1-5,16,NA,NA,CASSLGPDMPNQPQHF,TGCGCCAGCAGCTTGGGGCCCGACATGCCGAATCAGCCCCAGCATTTT
TRBV28,TRBJ2-3,21,NA,NA,CASSFSYRTVTKFDGTDTQYF,TGTGCCAGCAGTTTTTCTTATAGGACAGTGACAAAATTTGATGGCACAGATACGCAGTATTTT
TRBV24-1,TRBJ2-7,15,NA,TRBD2,CATSEASGSGYEQYF,TGTGCCACCAGTGAGGCCAGCGGGAGTGGGTACGAGCAGTACTTC
TRBV19,TRBJ2-7,15,NA,TRBD2,CASSISLAGFYEQYF,TGTGCCAGTAGTATATCACTAGCGGGGTTCTACGAGCAGTACTTC
TRBV19,TRBJ1-6,18,NA,TRBD1,CASSYYRDRGRIGSPLHF,TGTGCCAGTAGTTATTACCGGGACAGGGGAAGAATAGGTTCACCCCTCCACTTT
TRBV28,TRBJ2-1,15,NA,TRBD1,CASSLTGVSYNEQFF,TGTGCCAGCAGCCTAACAGGGGTTTCGTACAATGAGCAGTTCTTC
TRBV24-1,TRBJ1-5,16,NA,NA,CATSDSYSSSNQPQHF,TGTGCCACCAGTGATTCTTACAGCTCGAGCAATCAGCCCCAGCATTTT
TRBV18,TRBJ1-1,13,NA,TRBD1,CAATGDLNTEAFF,TGTGCCGCGACAGGGGACTTGAACACTGAAGCTTTCTTT
TRBV30,TRBJ2-2,12,NA,NA,CAWSVGPGELFF,TGTGCCTGGAGTGTGGGGCCCGGGGAGCTGTTTTTT
TRBV6-2/TRBV6-3,TRBJ1-2,15,once,NA,CASSHLDRKKYGYTF,TGTGCCAGCAGCCATCTTGACAGGAAGAAGTATGGCTACACCTTC
TRBV27,TRBJ2-3,14,NA,NA,CASSFGLPTDTQYF,TGTGCCAGCAGTTTCGGACTCCCCACAGATACGCAGTATTTT
TRBV18,TRBJ2-2,15,NA,TRBD2,CASSPGLAGTGELFF,TGTGCCAGCTCACCGGGACTAGCGGGAACCGGGGAGCTGTTTTTT
TRBV15,TRBJ2-7,16,NA,TRBD1,CATSKTPGTGIYEQYF,TGTGCCACCAGCAAAACCCCCGGGACAGGGATCTACGAGCAGTACTTC
TRBV6-5,TRBJ1-1,13,NA,NA,CASSETHRDRAFF,TGTGCCAGCAGCGAGACTCACAGGGACCGGGCTTTCTTT
TRBV30,TRBJ1-2,13,NA,NA,CAWRPGSDYGYTF,TGTGCCTGGAGACCAGGGTCTGACTATGGCTACACCTTC
TRBV28,TRBJ1-1,13,NA,NA,CASTSVMAGEAFF,TGTGCCAGCACCTCGGTAATGGCGGGTGAAGCTTTCTTT
TRBV28,TRBJ2-1,17,NA,TRBD1,CASSPGSAGGYFLGQFF,TGTGCCAGCAGCCCCGGCTCGGCAGGGGGCTATTTCCTGGGGCAGTTCTTC
TRBV6-5,TRBJ2-7,13,NA,TRBD1,CASRATGAGEQYF,TGTGCCAGCAGAGCGACAGGGGCCGGCGAGCAGTACTTC
TRBV27,TRBJ2-3,12,NA,NA,CASSQSTDTQYF,TGTGCCAGCAGTCAAAGCACAGATACGCAGTATTTT
TRBV11-2,TRBJ2-5,17,NA,TRBD1,CASSLESSTGTQETQYF,TGTGCCAGCAGCTTAGAGTCGTCGACAGGGACACAAGAGACCCAGTACTTC
TRBV19,TRBJ2-5,16,NA,TRBD1,CASSIGARTGIETQYF,TGTGCCAGTAGTATAGGGGCCAGGACAGGGATAGAGACCCAGTACTTC
TRBV2,TRBJ1-4,13,NA,NA,CASSVWEGRKLFF,TGTGCCAGCAGTGTATGGGAGGGTCGAAAACTGTTTTTT
TRBV27,TRBJ1-5,16,NA,NA,CASSLRGIGGNQPQHF,TGTGCCAGCAGTTTGCGGGGTATAGGCGGCAATCAGCCCCAGCATTTT